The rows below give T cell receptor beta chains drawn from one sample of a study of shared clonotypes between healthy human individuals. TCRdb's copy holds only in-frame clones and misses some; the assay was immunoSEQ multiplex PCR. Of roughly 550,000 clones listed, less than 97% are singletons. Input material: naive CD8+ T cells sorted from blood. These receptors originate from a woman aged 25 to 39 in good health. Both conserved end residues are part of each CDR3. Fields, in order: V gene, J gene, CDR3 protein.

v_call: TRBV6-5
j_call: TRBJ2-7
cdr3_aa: CASSYSSGRVNYEQYF

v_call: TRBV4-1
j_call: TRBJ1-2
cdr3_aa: CASSQERTGVAYGYTF

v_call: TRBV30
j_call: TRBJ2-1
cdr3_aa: CAWALLGLAGNEQFF

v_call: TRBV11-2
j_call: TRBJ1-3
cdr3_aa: CASSTWDSSGNTIYF

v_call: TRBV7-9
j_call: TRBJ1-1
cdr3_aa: CASSPTNTEAFF

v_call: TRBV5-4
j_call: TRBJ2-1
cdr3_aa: CASSLETSSGEQFF

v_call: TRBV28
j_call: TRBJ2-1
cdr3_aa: CASKTLGLDAYLF

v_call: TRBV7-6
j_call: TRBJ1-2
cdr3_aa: CASSLDRGAYYGYTF

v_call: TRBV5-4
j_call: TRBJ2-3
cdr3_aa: CASRRPPGVQYF

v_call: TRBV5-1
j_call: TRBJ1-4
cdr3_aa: CASSSHGDRDNEKLFF